The 28 T cell receptor beta chains below were found in one sample sequenced in a study of T cell changes during pregnancy in multiple sclerosis. The data were produced by immunoSEQ multiplex PCR, yet TCRdb's version contains in-frame clones alone and is incomplete. This sample has fewer than 50,000 clones; almost 95% occur once, and the top ten carry around 4.7%. The sample here was CD8+ T cells from peripheral blood mononuclear cells, taken in the first trimester of pregnancy. Every receptor here comes from a female donor with multiple sclerosis, enrolled in a pregnancy study.

The gene calls are TRBV14 and TRBJ2-1; 7 nucleotides match TRBD2. Germline V gene data show CDR1 as SGHDN and CDR2 as FVKESK. Trimming at V came to 0 bases and at J to 4 bases, leaving 3 bases not matched to a gene. This CDR3 has 15 amino acids. CDR3 sequence (DNA): TGTGCCAGCAGCCAAGAAGGGACTAAGTACAATGAGCAGTTCTTC. This gives the protein CASSQEGTKYNEQFF.

The chain links TRBV28 to TRBJ1-2; D might be TRBD1 (5 bases). V was clipped by 3 bases and J by 4 bases, with 9 bases between them. CDR3 length: 13 amino acids. Looked up from germline, CDR1 is MDHEN and CDR2 is SYDVKM. The CDR3 spells CASSFAGSYGYTF. CDR3 DNA sequence: TGTGCCAGCAGTTTTGCAGGGTCCTATGGCTACACCTTC.

This clone showed up just once. The chain uses TRBV7-9 and TRBJ1-2; D is ambiguous. V was pared by 4 bases and J by 0 bases, with 15 bases between. Germline V gene data show CDR1 as SEHNR and CDR2 as FQNEAQ (reference sequence). CDR3 length: 16 residues. In nucleotides, the CDR3 is TGTGCCAGCAGCTCCCCGATGGGCAGAACTAACTATGGCTACACCTTC. It yields the protein CASSSPMGRTNYGYTF.

Here the CDR3 DNA reads TGTGCCAGCAGTGAATCCAGGGGTTTGAACACTGAAGCTTTCTTT. As protein: CASSESRGLNTEAFF. The V call is TRBV6-1, the J call TRBJ1-1; tentatively, D is TRBD1 (6 bases). The CDR3 extends over 15 amino acids. V lost 2 bases, J lost 0 bases, and 10 bases lay in between. Germline lookup yields CDR1 MNHNS and CDR2 SASEGT.

This clone was detected only once. The chain combines TRBV4-3 with TRBJ2-5; D is unclear. V shed 1 base and J shed 2 bases, with 8 bases lying between them. The CDR3 contains 14 residues. Germline V gene lookup returns CDR1 LGHNA and CDR2 YSLEER. As DNA, the CDR3 is TGCGCCAGCAGCCAAGTGTCCAATCAAGAGACCCAGTACTTC. This codes for CASSQVSNQETQYF.

This sequence joins TRBV18 and TRBJ2-2, with D perhaps TRBD2 (5 bases). CDR1 KGHSH and CDR2 LQKENI come from the germline V gene. The CDR3 extends over 16 amino acids. The V gene lost 0 bases and the J gene lost 3 bases, with 11 bases spanning the gap. This chain's CDR3 is CASSPPRGLDTGELFF. DNA for the CDR3: TGTGCCAGCTCACCACCGAGAGGGCTCGACACCGGGGAGCTGTTTTTT.

The chain joins TRBV19 to TRBJ1-2; D call uncertain. Germline CDR1 and CDR2: LNHDA and SQIVND (reference sequence). The germline V and J ends were trimmed by 5 bases and 3 bases, with 10 bases remaining between them. CDR3 length equals 13 residues. CDR3 nucleotide sequence: TGTGCCAGTAGTGTGACAAGAGACTATGGCTACACCTTC. Its translation: CASSVTRDYGYTF.

The chain carries TRBV5-1 and TRBJ2-7, with 10 bases that match TRBD1. The CDR3 runs to 15 residues. Per germline, CDR1 SGHRS and CDR2 YFSETQ. The J segment lost 4 bases and the V segment lost 4 bases, leaving 8 bases of the junction unmatched. DNA of the CDR3: TGCGCCAGCAGCGCGCCGGGACAGGGGCATTACGAGCAGTACTTC. Residues: CASSAPGQGHYEQYF.

The CDR3 coding sequence is TGTGCCAGCAGCTTAGCGGGAGGGCCTGCATCTTCGGATACGCAGTATTTT. This codes for CASSLAGGPASSDTQYF. The rearrangement links TRBV27 to TRBJ2-3; 11 positions match TRBD2. Germline values: CDR1 MNHEY, CDR2 SMNVEV (reference sequence). This CDR3 has 17 residues. V lost 6 bases to trimming and J lost 6 bases; unmatched junction nucleotides: 14.

The chain is built from TRBV19 and TRBJ1-5; 8 nucleotides match TRBD1. This CDR3 has 13 amino acids. The germline CDR1 and CDR2 sequences are LNHDA and SQIVND (reference sequence). V lost 4 bases, J lost 7 bases, and 3 bases stayed unmatched. CDR3 amino acids: CASSTGGGQPQHF. CDR3 DNA: TGTGCCAGTAGTACAGGGGGCGGACAGCCCCAGCATTTT.

This chain connects TRBV7-3 to TRBJ2-1, with 7 positions matching TRBD2. This CDR3 spans 13 amino acids. Germline V gene lookup returns CDR1 SGHTA and CDR2 FQGTGA. The J segment lost 6 bases and the V segment lost 2 bases, leaving 1 base of the junction unmatched. The CDR3 region has the DNA TGTGCCAGCAGCTTATGGGGGGGCAATGAGCAGTTCTTC. Its translation: CASSLWGGNEQFF.

The genes are TRBV28 and TRBJ2-2; D call uncertain. This CDR3 has 14 amino acids. V was shortened by 2 bases and J by 2 bases, with 6 bases between the two germline ends. The germline V gene has CDR1 MDHEN and CDR2 SYDVKM. The DNA for the CDR3 is TGTGCCAGCAGTTTACCAGTTAACACCGGGGAGCTGTTTTTT. Translated: CASSLPVNTGELFF.

The V gene is TRBV11-3, the J gene TRBJ2-2; 7 nucleotides align to TRBD1. Trimming took 4 bases from V and 0 from J; bases not matched to a gene: 8. CDR1 and CDR2 from the germline V gene are SGHNT and YENEEA. The CDR3 loop spans 17 amino acids. The CDR3 sequence is CASSSTPGQSNTGELFF. Written as DNA, the CDR3 is TGTGCCAGCAGCTCTACTCCGGGACAGTCGAACACCGGGGAGCTGTTTTTT.

The chain uses TRBV28 and TRBJ1-4; possibly TRBD1 for D (6 bases). With 4 bases removed from V and 7 bases from J, the gap between germline ends came to 22 bases. The germline V gene has CDR1 MDHEN and CDR2 SYDVKM. This CDR3 contains 17 residues. The CDR3 coding sequence is TGTGCCAGCAGTTCCCCCGGCCCCGGGACAAATGGTGAAAAACTGTTTTTT. Amino acids: CASSSPGPGTNGEKLFF.

The gene calls are TRBV10-3 and TRBJ2-7, with TRBD1 matching 8 bases. Germline V gene data show CDR1 as ENHRY and CDR2 as SYGVKD. CDR3 length: 12 amino acids. V was pared by 4 bases and J by 5 bases, with 1 base of the junction left unmatched. CDR3 in DNA: TGTGCCATCAGTGGGACAGGGAACGAGCAGTACTTC. It is translated as CAISGTGNEQYF.

The rearrangement uses TRBV19 and TRBJ1-1; perhaps TRBD1 as D (5 bases). The germline V gene has CDR1 LNHDA and CDR2 SQIVND (reference sequence). This CDR3 contains 15 residues. The V end was cut by 4 bases, the J end by 0 bases, with 12 bases between. The CDR3 loop reads CASSTLTDMNTEAFF. For the CDR3, the DNA is TGTGCCAGTAGTACCCTGACAGATATGAACACTGAAGCTTTCTTT.

The chain recombines TRBV11-2 with TRBJ2-1; 7 bases match TRBD1. The CDR3 contains 16 residues. The V segment lost 0 bases and the J segment 3 bases; nucleotides outside the gene matches: 5. CDR1 is SGHAT, CDR2 FQNNGV, per germline. The CDR3 coding sequence is TGTGCCAGCAGCTTAGAGGCAGGGGGTCTCTACAATGAGCAGTTCTTC. Protein product: CASSLEAGGLYNEQFF.

The chain carries TRBV9 and TRBJ2-1; 14 nucleotides line up with TRBD2. With V trimmed by 3 bases and J by 8 bases, 7 bases remained unmatched. The germline V gene has CDR1 SGDLS and CDR2 YYNGEE. The CDR3 extends over 16 amino acids. CDR3 in amino acids: CASSATSGGGLDEQFF. The CDR3 coding sequence is TGTGCCAGCAGCGCGACTAGCGGGGGGGGGCTCGATGAGCAGTTCTTC. The full variable domain, rest sourced from reference TRBV9 and TRBJ2-1, is DSGVTQTPKHLITATGQRVTLRCSPRSGDLSVYWYQQSLDQGLQFLIQYYNGEERAKGNILERFSAQQFPDLHSELNLSSLELGDSALYFCASSATSGGGLDEQFFGPGTRLTVL.

The V call is TRBV7-2, the J call TRBJ2-7; TRBD1 matches 9 bases. The ends lost 7 bases at V and 3 bases at J; junction bases unmatched: 19. The CDR3 spans 18 residues. Germline CDR1 is SGHTA and CDR2 is FQGNSA. In DNA, the CDR3 is TGTGCCAGCACCGAGTTTGGAGGTCCCGGGACAGGGTTCTACGAGCAGTACTTC. Translating gives CASTEFGGPGTGFYEQYF.

The chain combines TRBV4-2 with TRBJ1-1; tentatively, D is TRBD1 (6 bases). The germline gives CDR1 LGHNA, CDR2 YNFKEQ. The CDR3 has 13 amino acids. V gave up 4 bases and J gave up 3 bases, with 9 bases separating them. The CDR3 sequence: CASSPPGDTEAFF. The CDR3 coding sequence is TGTGCCAGCAGCCCACCAGGGGACACTGAAGCTTTCTTT.

The chain couples TRBV9 to TRBJ1-3; TRBD1 matches 7 bases. The V segment lost 4 bases and the J segment 0 bases; nucleotides outside the gene matches: 10. This CDR3 is built from 17 residues. CDR1 and CDR2 from the germline V gene are SGDLS and YYNGEE. This CDR3 is CASSTWDSPGSGNTIYF. The CDR3 nucleotides are TGTGCCAGCAGCACTTGGGACAGCCCAGGCTCTGGAAACACCATATATTTT.

V gene TRBV6-1 combines with J gene TRBJ1-1; maybe TRBD1 (6 bases). This CDR3 comprises 15 residues. The germline V gene has CDR1 MNHNS and CDR2 SASEGT. The ends were cut back, 6 bases at V and 3 bases at J, with 17 bases in the middle. CDR3 residues: CASSPQGWVYTEAFF. CDR3 nucleotides: TGTGCCAGCAGCCCTCAGGGGTGGGTGTACACTGAAGCTTTCTTT.

The chain combines TRBV5-8 with TRBJ1-2, with a weak D call TRBD1 (5 bases). This CDR3 is built from 12 residues. Trimming pared 0 bases from V and 8 bases from J, leaving 8 bases between. From germline, CDR1 is SGHTS and CDR2 YDEGEE. The DNA of the CDR3 is TGTGCCAGCAGCTTGGGACAGAAAGGCTACACCTTC. Its protein product is CASSLGQKGYTF.

In its sample, this clone was seen once. V and J are TRBV7-6 and TRBJ2-3, with 7 bases identical to TRBD1. The CDR3 is made up of 15 amino acids. Trimming removed 2 bases from V and 4 bases from J; junction bases left unmatched: 6. Germline V lookup: CDR1 SGHVS, CDR2 FNYEAQ. CDR3 bases: TGTGCCAGCAGCTTAAGACAGGGAAATTCAGATACGCAGTATTTT. Protein product: CASSLRQGNSDTQYF.

The rearrangement joins TRBV29-1 to TRBJ1-1; D is unresolved. The CDR3 spans 10 residues. The V end lost 1 base, the J end lost 10 bases, and 7 bases lay between the germline ends. Germline V gene lookup returns CDR1 SQVTM and CDR2 ANQGSEA. The chain's CDR3 is CSVEGRGAFF. In DNA form, the CDR3 reads TGCAGCGTTGAAGGAAGAGGAGCTTTCTTT.

The CDR3 here is CASSSPWSGTGDKNIQYF. The CDR3 DNA is TGTGCCAGCAGCTCCCCGTGGTCGGGGACAGGGGACAAAAACATTCAGTACTTC. The gene calls are TRBV7-2 and TRBJ2-4, with 10 nucleotides matching TRBD1. Unmatched junction bases numbered 12, after V lost 4 bases and J lost 3 bases. Germline V gives CDR1 SGHTA, CDR2 FQGNSA. This CDR3 comprises 18 residues. Full variable domain (remainder filled in from reference TRBV7-2 and TRBJ2-4): GAGVSQSPSNKVTEKGKDVELRCDPISGHTALYWYRQSLGQGLEFLIYFQGNSAPDKSGLPSDRFSAERTGGSVSTLTIQRTQQEDSAVYLCASSSPWSGTGDKNIQYFGAGTRLSVL.

V gene TRBV5-4 combines with J gene TRBJ2-1; unclear D gene. Germline lookup yields CDR1 SGHNT and CDR2 YYREEE (reference sequence). Trimming took off 5 bases at V and 0 bases at J, with 6 bases between the two ends. The CDR3 is 13 amino acids. CDR3 region: CASRADSYNEQFF. The CDR3 DNA follows: TGTGCCAGCAGGGCGGACTCCTACAATGAGCAGTTCTTC. Supplemented by reference TRBV5-4 and TRBJ2-1, the full variable domain reads ETGVTQSPTHLIKTRGQQVTLRCSSQSGHNTVSWYQQALGQGPQFIFQYYREEENGRGNFPPRFSGLQFPNYSSELNVNALELDDSALYLCASRADSYNEQFFGPGTRLTVL.

CDR3 sequence: CASSPGHEQYF. The DNA for the CDR3 is TGTGCCAGTAGTCCAGGCCACGAGCAGTACTTC. The V and J genes are TRBV19 and TRBJ2-7; D unclear. CDR3 length: 11 residues. Germline V gene data show CDR1 as LNHDA and CDR2 as SQIVND (reference sequence). Deletions cut 5 bases from V and 5 bases from J, with 7 bases between.